These 20 T cell receptor beta chains were all obtained from the same sample, sequenced in a study of shared clonotypes between healthy human individuals. The table came from immunoSEQ multiplex PCR; TCRdb's copy has only in-frame clones and leaves some out. The data contain roughly 640,000 clones, about 74% of them singletons. Sequencing was carried out using memory CD4+ T cells sorted from blood. Subset meaning: CD45RA-negative fraction. These TCRs come from a woman in her thirties in good health.

The sample holds one count of this clone. The chain uses TRBV7-6 and TRBJ2-1; a possible D gene is TRBD1 (6 bases). Germline assignment: CDR1 SGHVS and CDR2 FNYEAQ. This CDR3 contains 15 residues. Deletions cut 4 bases from V and 5 bases from J, with 15 bases between. The CDR3 region is CASSSARTVNNEQFF. In DNA, the CDR3 is TGTGCCAGCAGCTCGGCGCGGACAGTCAACAATGAGCAGTTCTTC.

This clone occurred many times. The DNA of the CDR3 is TGCGCCAGCAGCTGGAGCGGGAGGTCGGCTAGCACAGATACGCAGTATTTT. It encodes CASSWSGRSASTDTQYF. This sequence joins TRBV5-1 and TRBJ2-3; 9 positions agree with TRBD2. V lost 3 bases to trimming and J lost 0 bases; unmatched junction nucleotides: 8. From germline, CDR1 is SGHRS and CDR2 YFSETQ. The CDR3 is 17 residues long.

The chain carries TRBV16 and TRBJ2-2; D ambiguous. The germline V gene has CDR1 KGHSY and CDR2 FQNENV. The CDR3 is 18 amino acids. V was shortened by 0 bases and J by 5 bases, with 19 bases between the two germline ends. CDR3 sequence (DNA): TGTGCCAGCAGCCAATCGCACCGCATTTACTTAGGGACCGGGGAGCTGTTTTTT. It is translated as CASSQSHRIYLGTGELFF.

The rearrangement joins TRBV28 to TRBJ1-3; 7 bases fit TRBD1. Germline trimming cut 7 bases from V and 3 bases from J; bases unmatched to any gene: 3. This CDR3 region has 13 residues. CDR1 and CDR2 from the germline V gene are MDHEN and SYDVKM. CDR3 loop: CASNRGSGNTIYF. The CDR3 nucleotides are TGTGCCAGCAACAGGGGAAGTGGAAACACCATATATTTT. Variable domain in full (rest from reference TRBV28 and TRBJ1-3): DVKVTQSSRYLVKRTGEKVFLECVQDMDHENMFWYRQDPGLGLRLIYFSYDVKMKEKGDIPEGYSVSREKKERFSLILESASTNQTSMYLCASNRGSGNTIYFGEGSWLTVV.

The chain combines TRBV27 with TRBJ1-2; 10 nucleotides agree with TRBD1. Looked up from germline, CDR1 is MNHEY and CDR2 is SMNVEV (reference sequence). V shed 5 bases and J 5 bases; nucleotides not matched to a gene: 14. The CDR3 consists of 17 residues. The CDR3 DNA follows: TGTGCCAGCAGTACGCCCTTGGGACAGGGGAACCTGTATGGCTACACCTTC. Translation: CASSTPLGQGNLYGYTF.

Comments on this clone: Distinct nucleotide sequences in the sample also encode this CDR3. CDR3 DNA: TGTGCCAGCAGCTTTGGGCAGGGCTACGAGCAGTACTTC. Its protein is CASSFGQGYEQYF. The chain is built from TRBV7-9 and TRBJ2-7; D perhaps matches TRBD1 (5 bases). The CDR3 has 13 amino acids. The germline V gene has CDR1 SEHNR and CDR2 FQNEAQ (reference sequence). The V end lost 3 bases, the J end lost 3 bases, and 9 bases lay between the germline ends.

This clone turned up a few times. The chain carries TRBV5-1 and TRBJ1-3; D gene ambiguous. This CDR3 is 14 amino acids long. V lost 0 bases and J 4 bases, leaving 8 bases between the germline ends. CDR1 and CDR2 (germline): SGHRS, YFSETQ. In DNA, the CDR3 is TGCGCCAGCAGCTTGGATGGTGCCGGAAACACCATATATTTT. Protein: CASSLDGAGNTIYF.

About this clone: Other nucleotide sequences from this sample produce the same CDR3. The gene calls are TRBV5-1 and TRBJ1-5; D unresolved. Germline CDR1 is SGHRS and CDR2 is YFSETQ. The V end lost 0 bases, the J end lost 6 bases, and 10 bases lay between the germline ends. This CDR3 comprises 14 residues. CDR3 sequence: CASSLEGGAQPQHF. The DNA for the CDR3 is TGCGCCAGCAGCTTGGAGGGAGGTGCTCAGCCCCAGCATTTT.

This clone was observed a handful of times. The CDR3 spells CASSLPRDSSYEQYF. The CDR3 DNA reads TGCGCCAGCAGCTTACCTAGGGACAGCTCCTACGAGCAGTACTTC. The V call is TRBV5-1, the J call TRBJ2-7; TRBD1 matches 7 bases. V lost 2 bases to trimming and J lost 0 bases; unmatched junction nucleotides: 5. The CDR3 is 15 residues long. Germline V lookup: CDR1 SGHRS, CDR2 YFSETQ.

The genes are TRBV19 and TRBJ2-3, with 12 bases identical to TRBD2. Germline CDR1 LNHDA, CDR2 SQIVND (reference sequence). This CDR3 has 16 amino acids. V shed 1 base and J 6 bases; nucleotides not matched to a gene: 5. The CDR3 loop is CASSIGLAGVSDTQYF. The CDR3 DNA follows: TGTGCCAGTAGTATAGGACTAGCGGGAGTATCGGATACGCAGTATTTT.

J is TRBJ2-2 and V is TRBV7-9; maybe TRBD1 (5 bases). Germline CDR1 reads SEHNR; CDR2 reads FQNEAQ (reference sequence). Trimming removed 5 bases from V and 2 bases from J, with 18 bases in between. This CDR3 spans 17 amino acids. In DNA, the CDR3 is TGTGCCAGCAGCCCTAGTGGGTCCAGGGTAAACACCGGGGAGCTGTTTTTT. Protein: CASSPSGSRVNTGELFF. Full variable domain (rest looked up from reference TRBV7-9 and TRBJ2-2): DTGVSQNPRHKITKRGQNVTFRCDPISEHNRLYWYRQTLGQGPEFLTYFQNEAQLEKSRLLSDRFSAERPKGSFSTLEIQRTEQGDSAMYLCASSPSGSRVNTGELFFGEGSRLTVL.

The V call is TRBV14, the J call TRBJ1-2; TRBD1 matches 7 bases. The CDR3 runs to 13 residues. Germline CDR1 is SGHDN and CDR2 is FVKESK. V was clipped by 5 bases and J by 8 bases; unmatched bases: 8. CDR3 sequence (DNA): TGTGCCAGCAGCTCGCGACAGGGAGGAGGCTACACCTTC. Its translation is CASSSRQGGGYTF. Variable domain in full (rest from reference TRBV14 and TRBJ1-2): EAGVTQFPSHSVIEKGQTVTLRCDPISGHDNLYWYRRVMGKEIKFLLHFVKESKQDESGMPNNRFLAERTGGTYSTLKVQPAELEDSGVYFCASSSRQGGGYTFGSGTRLTVV.

As concerns this clone: The same CDR3 can be traced to other DNA sequences in this sample. The chain recombines TRBV29-1 with TRBJ2-5; no clear D gene. Germline lookup yields CDR1 SQVTM and CDR2 ANQGSEA. The CDR3 loop spans 13 amino acids. V was cut by 3 bases and J by 2 bases, with 10 bases left in between. The CDR3 protein is CSVDREGQETQYF. The CDR3 coding sequence is TGCAGCGTTGATAGGGAAGGGCAAGAGACCCAGTACTTC.

The chain has TRBV11-2 and TRBJ2-1; 10 bases align to TRBD2. Looked up from germline, CDR1 is SGHAT and CDR2 is FQNNGV. Unmatched junction bases numbered 9, after V lost 1 base and J lost 12 bases. The CDR3 runs 15 residues. CDR3 sequence (DNA): TGTGCCAGCAGCTTAGCCCAGCGGGAGGGCCAAGGGCAGTTCTTC. It encodes CASSLAQREGQGQFF.

This clone was observed many times. V and J are TRBV6-1 and TRBJ2-3; D is perhaps TRBD1 or TRBD2 (5 bases each). There are 15 residues in the CDR3. Trimming took 6 bases from V and 0 from J, leaving 13 bases between them. In germline, CDR1 is MNHNS, CDR2 SASEGT. The CDR3, as DNA: TGTGCCAGCAGCTTACAGGACTCTAGCACAGATACGCAGTATTTT. Protein: CASSLQDSSTDTQYF.

This chain uses TRBV6-1 with TRBJ2-5; no firm D call. Germline V gene lookup returns CDR1 MNHNS and CDR2 SASEGT. V gave up 4 bases and J gave up 5 bases, with 11 bases separating them. The CDR3 is made up of 13 amino acids. The CDR3 protein is CASSGGLEETQYF. Here the CDR3 DNA reads TGTGCCAGCAGTGGGGGTTTGGAGGAGACCCAGTACTTC.

The chain employs TRBV11-2 and TRBJ2-7, with D perhaps matching TRBD1 (5 bases). Per the germline V gene, CDR1 is SGHAT and CDR2 is FQNNGV. V dropped 7 bases and J dropped 7 bases, with 26 bases sitting between them. This CDR3 contains 16 residues. The CDR3 region is CASTLGAQSYLGEQYF. In DNA, the CDR3 is TGTGCCAGCACTTTAGGGGCCCAGAGTTACTTGGGGGAGCAGTACTTC.

This clone was counted a few times. CDR3 in amino acids: CASSPGQGVGYTF. DNA of the CDR3: TGTGCCAGCAGCCCAGGACAGGGGGTTGGCTACACCTTC. The chain is built from TRBV7-9 and TRBJ1-2; 10 nucleotides align to TRBD1. J lost 7 bases, V lost 5 bases, and 4 bases had no gene match. This CDR3 region has 13 residues. The germline gives CDR1 SEHNR, CDR2 FQNEAQ (reference sequence).

This clone was counted once. The chain is built from TRBV6-5 and TRBJ2-7, with 10 bases matching TRBD1. V shed 4 bases, J shed 8 bases, and the junction held 11 bases outside the gene matches. The CDR3 extends over 15 amino acids. Germline CDR1 and CDR2: MNHEY and SVGAGI. The CDR3 DNA sequence: TGTGCCAGCAGTTCGAACCCGGGACAGGGGCGCAAGCAGTACTTC. Amino acids: CASSSNPGQGRKQYF.

The V call is TRBV5-1, the J call TRBJ2-1; TRBD1 agrees at 10 bases. Germline assignment: CDR1 SGHRS and CDR2 YFSETQ. V lost 6 bases to trimming and J lost 6 bases; unmatched junction nucleotides: 6. This CDR3 comprises 14 residues. CDR3 protein: CASTSRTGGNEQFF. CDR3 DNA sequence: TGCGCCAGCACCTCCAGGACAGGGGGCAATGAGCAGTTCTTC.